The clone carrying this T cell receptor beta chain was detected only a few times. TCRdb re-called the 5' RACE reads with MiXCR, one entry per CDR3 protein. The repertoire holds 550,000 to 700,000 distinct CDR3 sequences, with about 20% as singletons. This specimen belongs to a study of T-cell memory formation after mild COVID-19. CDR1 is SEHNR and CDR2 is FQNEAQ in the germline V gene (reference sequence). Trimming removed 2 bases at V and 6 bases at J, with 19 bases between. The CDR3 consists of 16 residues. The sample consisted of PBMCs or a T cell subset sorted from them (not recorded which). This chain connects TRBV7-9 to TRBJ1-2; a weak D match, TRBD1 (6 bases). The receptor was isolated from an adult woman who had mild COVID-19 (a few samples of this study predate the infection). Cell type and time point are not known. CDR3 region: CASSLTGKVVVHGYTF. CDR3 nucleotide sequence: TGTGCCAGCAGCTTAACAGGGAAGGTGGTTGTCCATGGCTACACCTTC.